This note documents a single T cell receptor (beta chain) sequence. This sample is drawn from a study of blood T cell repertoires in COVID-19. The table came from immunoSEQ multiplex PCR; TCRdb's copy has only in-frame clones and leaves some out. The sample records about 440,000 clones, about 89% being singletons. This CDR3 is 16 amino acids long. V gave up 1 base and J gave up 2 bases; unmatched junction bases: 7. CDR1 and CDR2 (germline): LGHDT, YNNKEL (reference sequence). This receptor was identified in a woman aged 30 to 39 with acute or convalescent COVID-19. The specimen was peripheral blood. The chain couples TRBV3-1 (or the pseudogene TRBV3-2) to TRBJ2-7, with 8 bases that match TRBD1. The DNA of the CDR3 is TGTGCCAGCAGCCAAGGTAGGACAGGGTTCCCCTACGAGCAGTACTTC. Its translation is CASSQGRTGFPYEQYF.